A single TCR beta chain is shown here with its context. The antigen this receptor binds is unknown. It has no much larger one-base neighbor in the sample; base qualities were not kept. Participants in the prospective study were enrolled through a virtual design, were aged about 18 to 90 years, and lived in 24 United States geographic areas. Cohort assignment in the prospective study relied on participant-reported clinical history from a screening survey and a study questionnaire. In the prospective study, mobile phlebotomists collected whole blood, serum and a nasopharyngeal or oropharyngeal swab from each participant. Participants in the prospective study had the option to provide additional blood draws and questionnaires over a roughly two-month period. Before DNA extraction, blood samples from the prospective study were shipped at room temperature or frozen. The record originates from a study of blood T cell repertoires in COVID-19 (dated by TCRdb to the early 2020s). Context from the whole study: The collaborator samples originated in the United States, Italy and Spain and spanned the acute and convalescent phases of COVID-19. The samples were drawn from the first 160 participants of the ongoing ImmuneRACE study and from 1,254 subjects provided by 6 global collaborators. The repertoires were released in a freely available public database meant as a resource for research on the immune response to SARS-CoV-2. A de-identified subject ID, COVID-19 status, age in years and sex were almost always included in the sample metadata. The dataset comprised deeply sampled blood TCRbeta repertoires from subjects exposed to, actively infected with, or recovered from COVID-19. Where available, HLA class I and class II types were taken from metadata supplied by the sample provider and were not determined by assay-based typing. The material from the prospective study consisted of cDNA or gDNA derived from T cells, B-cell-depleted T cells, or PBMCs.

The research as a whole found: How much clinical and demographic metadata was included differed by source and by participant, and the metadata was provided uncurated.

As encoded in the germline V gene, CDR1 is MDHEN while CDR2 is SYDVKM. The CDR3 starts with the cysteine, ends with the phenylalanine, and has 11 residues. Only the CDR3 portion is preserved as DNA: 33 bases, with reading frame beginning at the first base. A distance of 9 bases separates the germline ends of V and J, which lose 5 bases and 8 bases respectively. The immunoSEQ Assay, a bias-controlled multiplex PCR, was used to amplify TCRbeta CDR3 regions from genomic DNA. Concerning the study's data processing: The number of nucleated cells in each sample was estimated from the amplification of reference gene primers within the assay. Sequence reads were collapsed and filtered to measure the absolute abundance of every unique TCRbeta CDR3 rearrangement. For each sample, productive Simpson clonality was calculated by taking the square root of Simpson's diversity index across productive rearrangements. Imported from immuneACCESS, the table was reduced by TCRdb to in-frame sequences with V and J called. These copies leave out some clones; in studies compared against another copy, an unresolved V gene accounts for under half, and the cause of the remainder is not known. The V and J calls and the clone size are those of that table, but D and trimming were determined from the DNA. The sample records some 260,000 clones, about 85% of which are singletons. The ten largest clones add up to around 6% of the sample.

This receptor was obtained from a woman aged 25 to 39 with acute COVID-19. Recombination joined TRBV28 with TRBJ1-1; a tentative D call is TRBD1 (6 bases match). The specimen was PBMCs or T cells enriched from blood (not recorded which). The DNA sequence is given as TGTGCCAGCAGTCCGGGGACAGAAGCTTTCTTT. Its translation is CASSPGTEAFF.